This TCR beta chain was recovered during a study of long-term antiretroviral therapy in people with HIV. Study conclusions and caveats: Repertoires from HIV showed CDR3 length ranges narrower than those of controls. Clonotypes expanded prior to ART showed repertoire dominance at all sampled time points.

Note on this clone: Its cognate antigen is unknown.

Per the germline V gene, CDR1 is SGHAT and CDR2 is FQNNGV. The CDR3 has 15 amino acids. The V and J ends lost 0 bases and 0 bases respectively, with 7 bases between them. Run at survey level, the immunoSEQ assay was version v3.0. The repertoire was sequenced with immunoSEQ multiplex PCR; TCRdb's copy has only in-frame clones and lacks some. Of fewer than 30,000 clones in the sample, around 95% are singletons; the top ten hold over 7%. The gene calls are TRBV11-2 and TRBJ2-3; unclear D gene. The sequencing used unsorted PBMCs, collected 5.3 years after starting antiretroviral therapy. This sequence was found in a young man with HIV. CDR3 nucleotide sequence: TGTGCCAGCAGCTTAGACCCGAAGAGCACAGATACGCAGTATTTT. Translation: CASSLDPKSTDTQYF.